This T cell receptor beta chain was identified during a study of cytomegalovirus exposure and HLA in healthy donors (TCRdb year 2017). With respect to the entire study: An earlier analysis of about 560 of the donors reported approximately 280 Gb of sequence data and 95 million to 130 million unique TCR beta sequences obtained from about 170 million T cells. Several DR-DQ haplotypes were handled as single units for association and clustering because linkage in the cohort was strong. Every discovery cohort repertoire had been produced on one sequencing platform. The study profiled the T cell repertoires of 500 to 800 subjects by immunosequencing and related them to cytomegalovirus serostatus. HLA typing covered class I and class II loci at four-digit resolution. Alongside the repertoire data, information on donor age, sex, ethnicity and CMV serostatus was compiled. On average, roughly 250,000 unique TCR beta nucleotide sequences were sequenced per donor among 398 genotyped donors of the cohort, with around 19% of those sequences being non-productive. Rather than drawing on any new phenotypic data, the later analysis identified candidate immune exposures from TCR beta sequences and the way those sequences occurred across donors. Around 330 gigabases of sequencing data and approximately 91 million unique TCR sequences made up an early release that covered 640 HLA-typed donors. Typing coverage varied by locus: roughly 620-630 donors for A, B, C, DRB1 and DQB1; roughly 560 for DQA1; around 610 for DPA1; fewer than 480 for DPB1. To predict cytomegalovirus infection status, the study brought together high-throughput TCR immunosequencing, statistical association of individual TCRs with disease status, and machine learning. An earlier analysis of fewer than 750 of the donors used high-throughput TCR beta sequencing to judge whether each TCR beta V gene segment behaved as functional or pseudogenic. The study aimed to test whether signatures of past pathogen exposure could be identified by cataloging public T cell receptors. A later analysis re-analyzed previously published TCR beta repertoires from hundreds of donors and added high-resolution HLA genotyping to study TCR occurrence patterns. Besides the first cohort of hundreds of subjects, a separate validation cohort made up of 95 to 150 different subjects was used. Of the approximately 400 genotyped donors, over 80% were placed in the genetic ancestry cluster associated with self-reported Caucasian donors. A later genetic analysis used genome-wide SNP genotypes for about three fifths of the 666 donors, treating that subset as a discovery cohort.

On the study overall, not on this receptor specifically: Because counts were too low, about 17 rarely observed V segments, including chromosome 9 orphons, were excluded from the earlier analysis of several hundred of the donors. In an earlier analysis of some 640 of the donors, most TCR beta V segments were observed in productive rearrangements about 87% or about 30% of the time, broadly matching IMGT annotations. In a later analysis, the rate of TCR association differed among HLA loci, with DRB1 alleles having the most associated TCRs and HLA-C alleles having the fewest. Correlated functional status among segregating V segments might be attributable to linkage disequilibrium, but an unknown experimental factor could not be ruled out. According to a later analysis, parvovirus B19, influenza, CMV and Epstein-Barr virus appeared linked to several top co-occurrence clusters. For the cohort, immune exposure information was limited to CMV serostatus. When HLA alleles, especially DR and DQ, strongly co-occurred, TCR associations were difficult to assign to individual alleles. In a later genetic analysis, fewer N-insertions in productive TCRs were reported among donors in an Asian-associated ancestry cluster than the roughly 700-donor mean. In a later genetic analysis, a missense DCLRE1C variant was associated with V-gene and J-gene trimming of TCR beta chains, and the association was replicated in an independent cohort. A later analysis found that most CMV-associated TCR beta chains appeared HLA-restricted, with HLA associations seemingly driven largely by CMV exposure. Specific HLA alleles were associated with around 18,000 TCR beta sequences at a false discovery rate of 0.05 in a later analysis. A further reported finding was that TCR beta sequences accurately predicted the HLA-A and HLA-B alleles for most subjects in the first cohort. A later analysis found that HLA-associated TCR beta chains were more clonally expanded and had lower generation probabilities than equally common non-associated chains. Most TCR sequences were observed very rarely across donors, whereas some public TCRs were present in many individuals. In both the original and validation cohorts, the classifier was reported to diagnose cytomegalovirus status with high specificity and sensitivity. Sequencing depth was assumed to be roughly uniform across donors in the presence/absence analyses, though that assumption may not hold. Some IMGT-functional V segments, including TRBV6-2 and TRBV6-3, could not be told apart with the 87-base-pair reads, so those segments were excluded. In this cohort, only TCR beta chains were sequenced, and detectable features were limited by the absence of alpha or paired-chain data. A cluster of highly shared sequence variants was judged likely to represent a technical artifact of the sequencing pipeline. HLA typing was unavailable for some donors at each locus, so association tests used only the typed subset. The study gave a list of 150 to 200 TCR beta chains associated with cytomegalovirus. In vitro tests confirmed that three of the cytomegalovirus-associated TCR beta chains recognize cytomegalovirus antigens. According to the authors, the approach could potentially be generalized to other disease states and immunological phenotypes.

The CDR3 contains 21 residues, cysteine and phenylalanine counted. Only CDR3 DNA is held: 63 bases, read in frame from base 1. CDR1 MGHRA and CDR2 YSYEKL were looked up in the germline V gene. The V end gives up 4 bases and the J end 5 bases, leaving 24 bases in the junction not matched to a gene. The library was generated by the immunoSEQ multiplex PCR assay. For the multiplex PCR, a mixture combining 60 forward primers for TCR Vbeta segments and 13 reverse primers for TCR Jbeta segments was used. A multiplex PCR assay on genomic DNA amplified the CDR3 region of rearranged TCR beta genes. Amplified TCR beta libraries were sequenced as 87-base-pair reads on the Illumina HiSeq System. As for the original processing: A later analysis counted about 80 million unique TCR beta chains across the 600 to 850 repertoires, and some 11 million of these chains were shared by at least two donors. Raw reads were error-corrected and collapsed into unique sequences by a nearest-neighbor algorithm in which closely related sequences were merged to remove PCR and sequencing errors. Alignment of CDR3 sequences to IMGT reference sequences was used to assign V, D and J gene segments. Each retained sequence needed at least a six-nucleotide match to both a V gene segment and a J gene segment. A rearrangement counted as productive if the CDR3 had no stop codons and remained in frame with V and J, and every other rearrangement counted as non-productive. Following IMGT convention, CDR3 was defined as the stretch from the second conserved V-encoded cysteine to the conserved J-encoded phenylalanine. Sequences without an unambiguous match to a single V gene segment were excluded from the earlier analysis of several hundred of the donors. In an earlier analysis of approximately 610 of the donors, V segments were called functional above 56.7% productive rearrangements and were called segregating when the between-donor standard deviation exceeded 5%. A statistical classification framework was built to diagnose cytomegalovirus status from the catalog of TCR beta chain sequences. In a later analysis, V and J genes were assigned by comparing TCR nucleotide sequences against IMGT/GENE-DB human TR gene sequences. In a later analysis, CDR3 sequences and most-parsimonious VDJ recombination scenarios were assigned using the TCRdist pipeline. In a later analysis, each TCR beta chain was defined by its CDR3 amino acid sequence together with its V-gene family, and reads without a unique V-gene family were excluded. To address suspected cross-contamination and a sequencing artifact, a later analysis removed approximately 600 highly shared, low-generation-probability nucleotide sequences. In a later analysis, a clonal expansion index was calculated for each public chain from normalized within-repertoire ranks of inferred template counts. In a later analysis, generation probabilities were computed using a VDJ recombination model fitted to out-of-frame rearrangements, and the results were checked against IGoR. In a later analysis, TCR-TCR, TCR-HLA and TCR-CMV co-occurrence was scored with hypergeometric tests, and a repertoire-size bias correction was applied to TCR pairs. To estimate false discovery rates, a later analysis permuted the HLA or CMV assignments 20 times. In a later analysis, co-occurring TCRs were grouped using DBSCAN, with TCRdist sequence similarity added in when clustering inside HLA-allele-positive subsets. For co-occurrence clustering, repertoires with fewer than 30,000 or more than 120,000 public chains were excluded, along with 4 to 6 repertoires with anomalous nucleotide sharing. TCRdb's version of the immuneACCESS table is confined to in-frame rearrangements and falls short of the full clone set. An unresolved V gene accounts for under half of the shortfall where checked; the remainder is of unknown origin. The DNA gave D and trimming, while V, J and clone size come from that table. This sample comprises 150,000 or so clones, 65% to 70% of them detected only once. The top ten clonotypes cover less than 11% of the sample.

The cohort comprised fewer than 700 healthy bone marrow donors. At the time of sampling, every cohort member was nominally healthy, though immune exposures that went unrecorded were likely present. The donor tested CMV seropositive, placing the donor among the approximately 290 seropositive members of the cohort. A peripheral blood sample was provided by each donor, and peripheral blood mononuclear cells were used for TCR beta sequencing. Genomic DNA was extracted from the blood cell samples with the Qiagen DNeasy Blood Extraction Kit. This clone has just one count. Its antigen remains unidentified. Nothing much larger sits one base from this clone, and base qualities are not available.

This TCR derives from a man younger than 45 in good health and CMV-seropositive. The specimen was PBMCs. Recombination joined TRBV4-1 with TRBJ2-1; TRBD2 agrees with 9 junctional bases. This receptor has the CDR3 CASSLRAAVKGSGRRDNEQFF. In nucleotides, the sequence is TGCGCCAGCAGCCTTCGGGCGGCGGTTAAGGGCAGCGGGAGGAGGGACAATGAGCAGTTCTTC.